This T cell receptor beta chain was profiled in a study of response to subunit inactivated influenza vaccine. General observations from the study: That few new T cells are recruited by each seasonal influenza vaccination was the authors' suggestion.

From the RT-PCR reads, TCRdb called clonotypes with MiXCR, one entry per CDR3 protein. The repertoire includes 500,000 to 550,000 distinct CDR3 sequences, approximately 7.3% of them detected once, and about 12% sits in the top ten. Concerning this clonotype: Antigen unknown.

There are 14 residues in the CDR3. V was trimmed by 6 bases and J by 2 bases, leaving 10 bases between them. Germline assignment: CDR1 MNHEY and CDR2 SVGEGT. This clonotype originated in a man between 50 and 70 years old who received an inactivated influenza vaccine. This chain uses TRBV6-2 or TRBV6-3 with TRBJ2-2, with D uncertain. The source was PBMCs from blood, collected around 25 months after vaccination. The CDR3 region has the DNA TGTGCCAGCAGCCAAGCCCCCAACACCGGGGAGCTGTTTTTT. Amino acids: CASSQAPNTGELFF.